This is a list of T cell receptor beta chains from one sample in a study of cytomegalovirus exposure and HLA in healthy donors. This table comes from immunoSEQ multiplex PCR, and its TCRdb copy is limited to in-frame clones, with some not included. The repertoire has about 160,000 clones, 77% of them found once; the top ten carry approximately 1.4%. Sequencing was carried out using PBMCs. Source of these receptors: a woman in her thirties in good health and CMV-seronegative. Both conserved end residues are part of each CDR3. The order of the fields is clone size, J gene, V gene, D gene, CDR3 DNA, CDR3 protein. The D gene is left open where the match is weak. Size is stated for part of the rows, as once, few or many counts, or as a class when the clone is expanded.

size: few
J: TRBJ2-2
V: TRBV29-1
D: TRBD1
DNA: TGCAGCGTTGGGGGACAGGAAGGCACCGGGGAGCTGTTTTTT
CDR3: CSVGGQEGTGELFF

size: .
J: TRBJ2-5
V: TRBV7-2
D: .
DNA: TGTGCCAGCAGCTTCATTCTGACAGCCCAGTACTTC
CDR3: CASSFILTAQYF

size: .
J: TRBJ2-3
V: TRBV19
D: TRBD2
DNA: TGTGCCAGTAGATGGACTAGCGGGGGGTTCACAGATACGCAGTATTTT
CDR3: CASRWTSGGFTDTQYF

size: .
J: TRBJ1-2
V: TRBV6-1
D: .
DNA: TGTGCCAGCAGTGATGTGGGCGCGAGCTATGGCTACACCTTC
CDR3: CASSDVGASYGYTF

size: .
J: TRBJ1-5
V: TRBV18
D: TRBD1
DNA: TGTGCCAGCTCATTATCGTCGTCGACAGGGGGAAATCAGCCCCAGCATTTT
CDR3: CASSLSSSTGGNQPQHF

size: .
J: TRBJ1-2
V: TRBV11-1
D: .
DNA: TGTGCCAGCAGCTTCGGGTTGTTCGGCTACACCTTC
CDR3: CASSFGLFGYTF

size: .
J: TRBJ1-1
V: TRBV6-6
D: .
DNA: TGTGCCACCTCTTGGGCACGCATGAACACTGAAGCTTTCTTT
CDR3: CATSWARMNTEAFF

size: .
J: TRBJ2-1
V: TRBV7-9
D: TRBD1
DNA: TGTGCCAGCAGCTACCGGGACAGTTACAATGAGCAGTTCTTC
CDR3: CASSYRDSYNEQFF

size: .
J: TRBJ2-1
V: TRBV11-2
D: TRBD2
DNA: TGTGCCAGCAGCTTAGACGGGGGGGCGAGCTCCTACAATGAGCAGTTCTTC
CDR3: CASSLDGGASSYNEQFF

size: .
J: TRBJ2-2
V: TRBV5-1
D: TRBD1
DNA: TGCGCCAGCAGCTTCGAGGGGGCGAGGACCGGGGAGCTGTTTTTT
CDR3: CASSFEGARTGELFF

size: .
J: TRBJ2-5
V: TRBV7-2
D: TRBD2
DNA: TGTGCCAGCAGCTTAGGGGGGGGCGGGAGGGAGACCCAGTACTTC
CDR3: CASSLGGGGRETQYF

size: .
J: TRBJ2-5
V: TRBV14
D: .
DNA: TGTGCCAGCAGCCATCGCGGAGGGTCAGGGACTTGGGAGACCCAGTACTTC
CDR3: CASSHRGGSGTWETQYF

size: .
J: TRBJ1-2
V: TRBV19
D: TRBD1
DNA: TGTGCCAGTAGTCCAGGACAGGGGTACGGTGGCTACACCTTC
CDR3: CASSPGQGYGGYTF

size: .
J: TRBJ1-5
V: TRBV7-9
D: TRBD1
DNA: TGTGCCAGCAGCGCACGGACAGGGCTTGGGGACCAGCCCCAGCATTTT
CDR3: CASSARTGLGDQPQHF

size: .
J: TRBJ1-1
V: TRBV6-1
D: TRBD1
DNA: TGTGCCGTACAGGGGGCGAACACTGAAGCTTTCTTT
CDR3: CAVQGANTEAFF

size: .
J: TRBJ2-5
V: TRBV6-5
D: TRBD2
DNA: TGTGCCAGCAGTTACTCGCGAGCGGGGGGTTTGGAGACCCAGTACTTC
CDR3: CASSYSRAGGLETQYF

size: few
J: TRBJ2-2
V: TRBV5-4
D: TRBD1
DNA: TGTGCCAGCAACCAACAGGGGACGAACACCGGGGAGCTGTTTTTT
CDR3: CASNQQGTNTGELFF

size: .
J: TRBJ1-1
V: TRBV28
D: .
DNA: TGTGCCAGCAGTTCAGGGACACCCACTGAAGCTTTCTTT
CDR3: CASSSGTPTEAFF

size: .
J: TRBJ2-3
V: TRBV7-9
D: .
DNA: TGTGCCAGCAGCCTCGGTGGGGCGGGGGCATACACAGATACGCAGTATTTT
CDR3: CASSLGGAGAYTDTQYF

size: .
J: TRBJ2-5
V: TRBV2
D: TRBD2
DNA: TGTGCCAGCAGAGGACTAGCGGAAGAGACCCAGTACTTC
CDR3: CASRGLAEETQYF

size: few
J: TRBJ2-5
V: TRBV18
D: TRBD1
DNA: TGTGCCAGCTCACCATCGCCAGGGGGCGGAGAGACCCAGTACTTC
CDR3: CASSPSPGGGETQYF

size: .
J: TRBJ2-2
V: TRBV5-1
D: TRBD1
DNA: TGCGCCAGCAGCTGGACAGGGGACACCGGGGAGCTGTTTTTT
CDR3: CASSWTGDTGELFF

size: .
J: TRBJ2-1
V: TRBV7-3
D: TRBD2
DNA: TGTGCCAGCAGCTTACTAGCGGGTAACAATGAGCAGTTCTTC
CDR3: CASSLLAGNNEQFF

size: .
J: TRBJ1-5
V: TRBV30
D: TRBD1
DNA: TGTGCCTGGAGTCCTCGGGACAGGGGAGTTCAGCCCCAGCATTTT
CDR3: CAWSPRDRGVQPQHF

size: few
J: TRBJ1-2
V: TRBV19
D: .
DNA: TGTGCCAGCGCGGAGGGGATTAACTATGGCTACACCTTC
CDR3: CASAEGINYGYTF

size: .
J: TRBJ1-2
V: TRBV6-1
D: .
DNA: TGTGCCAGCAGTGAAGAGGGGAAACGGGTGGTAGGCTACACCTTC
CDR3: CASSEEGKRVVGYTF

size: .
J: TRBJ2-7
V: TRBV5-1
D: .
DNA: TGCGCCAGCAGCTTGTCCTTGGAGGAGCAGTACTTC
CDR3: CASSLSLEEQYF

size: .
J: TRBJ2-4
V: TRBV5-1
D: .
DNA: TGCGCCAGCAGCCCGGGGGGCAGTGAAAACATTCAGTACTTC
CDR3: CASSPGGSENIQYF

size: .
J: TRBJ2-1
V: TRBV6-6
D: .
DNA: TGTGCCAGCAGCCGGGACTCCTACAATGAGCAGTTCTTC
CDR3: CASSRDSYNEQFF

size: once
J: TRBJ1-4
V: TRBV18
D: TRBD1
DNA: TGTGCCAGCTCACTTCTACCGGGACAGGGAAGTGAAAAACTGTTTTTT
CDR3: CASSLLPGQGSEKLFF

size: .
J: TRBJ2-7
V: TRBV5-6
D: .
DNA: TGTGCCAGCAGCTTGAGGCAGGGGGGACGGGACGAGCAGTACTTC
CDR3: CASSLRQGGRDEQYF

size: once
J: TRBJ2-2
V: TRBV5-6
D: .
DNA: TGTGCCAGCAGCTTGCCCCACTTCGGGGAGCTGTTTTTT
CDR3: CASSLPHFGELFF

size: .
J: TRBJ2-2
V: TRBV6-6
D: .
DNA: TGTGCCAGCAGGTCAAGAGGAGGGGGCGCCGGGGAGCTGTTTTTT
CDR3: CASRSRGGGAGELFF